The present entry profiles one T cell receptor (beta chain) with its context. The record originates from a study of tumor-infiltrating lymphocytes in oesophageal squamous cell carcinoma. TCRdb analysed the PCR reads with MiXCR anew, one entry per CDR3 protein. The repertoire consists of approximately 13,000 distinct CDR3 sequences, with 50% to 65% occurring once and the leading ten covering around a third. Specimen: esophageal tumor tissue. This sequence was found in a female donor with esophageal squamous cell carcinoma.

The DNA for the CDR3 is TGTGCCATCAGTGCAGCGGGAGGTTTAACCGGGGAGCTGTTTTTT. This gives the protein CAISAAGGLTGELFF. This chain connects TRBV10-3 to TRBJ2-2; 9 bases agree with TRBD2. V lost 4 bases to trimming and J lost 5 bases; unmatched junction nucleotides: 5. Germline CDR1 ENHRY, CDR2 SYGVKD. The CDR3 is 15 residues long.